This TCR beta chain was captured in a study of T cells expressing NK-cell markers. Study details: Sequencing of TCR beta repertoires drew on sorted CD3+CD56+NKG2C+, CD3+CD56+NKG2C- and CD3+CD56-NKG2C+ T cells. Sequenced donors, eight in total, included seven who were HCMV-seropositive and one who was seronegative.

Germline CDR1 and CDR2: SQVTM and ANQGSEA. The CDR3 is made up of 13 amino acids. 5'RACE template switching with UMIs produced the TCR beta cDNA. TCRdb re-called the 5' RACE reads and shows each CDR3 protein once, DNA omitted. The sample data list 150,000 or so distinct CDR3 sequences. The J gene is TRBJ2-5, the V gene TRBV29-1; TCRdb outputs TRBD2, but without DNA this stays unchecked. The sequenced sample was blood T cells: a sorted CD56 or NKG2C T cell subset, CD4+ or CD8+ T cells, or bulk PBMC T cells (not recorded which). The receptor was isolated from a woman aged 45-59 years in good health. This CDR3 reads CSVEKLARETQYF.